These 5 T cell receptor beta chains share one sample of origin, sequenced in a study of blood T cell repertoires in COVID-19. Using immunoSEQ multiplex PCR, the repertoire was profiled, and TCRdb retains in-frame clones only, with some absent. The sample consists of roughly 150,000 clones, around 84% of them appearing once. The sequenced sample consisted of peripheral blood. The receptors stem from a woman between 45 and 65 years old in a cohort sampled during active or convalescent COVID-19.

This clone was recorded once. This chain links TRBV19 with TRBJ2-5, with 7 bases fitting TRBD1. CDR1 is LNHDA, CDR2 SQIVND, per germline (reference sequence). V shed 5 bases, J shed 2 bases, and the junction held 5 bases outside the gene matches. There are 14 residues in the CDR3. Written as DNA, the CDR3 is TGTGCCAGTAGTCCGGGACAGAGACAAGAGACCCAGTACTTC. The encoded protein is CASSPGQRQETQYF.

The rearrangement uses TRBV14 and TRBJ2-3; no clear D. This CDR3 comprises 14 residues. The germline gives CDR1 SGHDN, CDR2 FVKESK. V shed 0 bases and J shed 3 bases, with 7 bases lying between them. The CDR3 DNA follows: TGTGCCAGCAGCCAAGATCTTCTGACAGATACGCAGTATTTT. Translating gives CASSQDLLTDTQYF.

This chain links TRBV5-6 with TRBJ1-6, with 12 bases identical to TRBD1. J lost 10 bases, V lost 4 bases, and 9 bases had no gene match. The CDR3 has 16 amino acids. Germline CDR1 is SGHDT and CDR2 is YYEEEE. Here the CDR3 reads CASSTPGQGAESPLHF. The CDR3 DNA follows: TGTGCCAGCAGCACACCGGGACAGGGGGCCGAATCACCCCTCCACTTT.

The rearrangement joins TRBV14 to TRBJ1-2, with D maybe TRBD1 (5 bases). This CDR3 is 16 amino acids long. Germline V gene sequence: CDR1 SGHDN, CDR2 FVKESK. V lost 4 bases and J lost 5, with 20 bases in between. CDR3 coding DNA: TGTGCCAGCAGCCCCGGCGGTTTCTCCGGGGGATATGGCTACACCTTC. Translated: CASSPGGFSGGYGYTF.

CDR3 sequence (DNA): TGCAGCGTTGTTGAACCAGGGGAGACCCAGTACTTC. Its protein is CSVVEPGETQYF. The gene calls are TRBV29-1 and TRBJ2-5, with a possible D match to TRBD1 (5 bases). The V gene's germline CDR1 is SQVTM and CDR2 ANQGSEA. Trimming stripped 4 bases from V and 5 bases from J, with 11 bases between. The CDR3 is made up of 12 amino acids.